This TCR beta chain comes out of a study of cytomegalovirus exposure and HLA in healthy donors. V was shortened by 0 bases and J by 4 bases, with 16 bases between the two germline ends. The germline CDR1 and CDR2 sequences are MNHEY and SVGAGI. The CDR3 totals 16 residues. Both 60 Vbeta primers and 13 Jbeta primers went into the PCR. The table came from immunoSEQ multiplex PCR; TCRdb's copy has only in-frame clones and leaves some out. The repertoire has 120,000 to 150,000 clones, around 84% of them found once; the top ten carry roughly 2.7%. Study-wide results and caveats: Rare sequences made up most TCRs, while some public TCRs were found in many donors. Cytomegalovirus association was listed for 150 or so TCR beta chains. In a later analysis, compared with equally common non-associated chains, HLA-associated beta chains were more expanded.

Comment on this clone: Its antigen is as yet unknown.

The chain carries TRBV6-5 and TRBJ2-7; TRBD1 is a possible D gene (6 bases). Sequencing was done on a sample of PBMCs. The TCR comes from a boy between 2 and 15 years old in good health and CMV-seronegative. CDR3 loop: CASSYSFRDKLYEQYF. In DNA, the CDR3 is TGTGCCAGCAGTTACTCGTTTCGGGACAAGCTGTACGAGCAGTACTTC.